The sequence of this T cell receptor beta chain was determined in a study of blood T cell repertoires in COVID-19. Only in-frame clones appear in the TCRdb table, and some are missing; sequencing was by immunoSEQ multiplex PCR. The data contain tens of thousands of clones, 74% of them seen just once; the ten biggest clones take up roughly 27%. Germline V gives CDR1 SGHRS, CDR2 YFSETQ. Trimming took 1 base from V and 4 from J; bases not matched to a gene: 10. The CDR3 runs to 18 residues. Source material: peripheral blood. The clonotype was recovered from a woman older than 75 with acute or convalescent COVID-19. This chain joins TRBV5-1 and TRBJ2-3, with 12 bases that match TRBD1. The CDR3: CASSLTSSGTGGPDTQYF. The CDR3 DNA reads TGCGCCAGCAGCTTGACCTCTTCCGGGACAGGGGGCCCAGATACGCAGTATTTT.